This record looks at one TCR beta chain sequence and its context. This entry comes from a study of blood T cell repertoires in COVID-19. On the study more broadly: The study drew acute and convalescent COVID-19 samples from the United States, Italy and Spain. T cells, B-cell-depleted T cells, or PBMCs provided the cDNA or gDNA that served as material.

Trimming left V 5 bases short and J 0 bases short, with 14 bases between. The CDR3 has 16 amino acids. The germline V gene encodes CDR1 SGHAT and CDR2 FQNNGV. Authors' analysis steps: Researchers report that nucleated cell counts were estimated from reference gene primer amplification. TCRdb's table, derived via immunoSEQ multiplex PCR, lists solely in-frame clones and lacks some. D and trimming come from the DNA, and the V and J calls and clone size come from that table. The sample includes 200,000 to 250,000 clones, 80% to 90% of them seen just once. Sequencing was performed on peripheral blood. The genes are TRBV11-2 and TRBJ1-3, with a possible D match to TRBD1 (5 bases). The receptor's source is a man between 50 and 59 years old who had recovered from COVID-19. The CDR3 DNA sequence: TGTGCCAGCAGCACACTACAGGACTACTCTGGAAACACCATATATTTT. This codes for CASSTLQDYSGNTIYF.